By proportion, the clone carrying this T cell receptor (beta chain) is medium-sized. What it binds is unknown. TCRdb processed the 5' RACE reads anew with MiXCR; each CDR3 protein has one entry. The sample records about 6,300 distinct CDR3 sequences, about 1.5% being singletons. Time point reported: sample taken at primary tumor resection. The input material, whole RNA from tumor, nontumor lung or frozen PBMC, was sequenced unsorted. This sample stems from a study of spatial heterogeneity in lung cancer. Study-wide results and caveats: How many expanded intratumoral alpha and beta TCRs were present tracked the tumor mutation count, which was a count of nonsynonymous mutations.

The germline V gene encodes CDR1 MNHNY and CDR2 SVGAGI (reference sequence). Trimming stripped 7 bases from V and 0 bases from J, with 10 bases between. The CDR3 runs to 13 residues. The chain combines TRBV6-6 with TRBJ2-7; no definite D call. This TCR came from a male donor with early-stage non-small cell lung cancer. Sequenced material: lung tumor tissue, taken at surgery. CDR3 bases: TGTGCCAGCAAAGAGCCGGCCTCCTACGAGCAGTACTTC. Its translation: CASKEPASYEQYF.